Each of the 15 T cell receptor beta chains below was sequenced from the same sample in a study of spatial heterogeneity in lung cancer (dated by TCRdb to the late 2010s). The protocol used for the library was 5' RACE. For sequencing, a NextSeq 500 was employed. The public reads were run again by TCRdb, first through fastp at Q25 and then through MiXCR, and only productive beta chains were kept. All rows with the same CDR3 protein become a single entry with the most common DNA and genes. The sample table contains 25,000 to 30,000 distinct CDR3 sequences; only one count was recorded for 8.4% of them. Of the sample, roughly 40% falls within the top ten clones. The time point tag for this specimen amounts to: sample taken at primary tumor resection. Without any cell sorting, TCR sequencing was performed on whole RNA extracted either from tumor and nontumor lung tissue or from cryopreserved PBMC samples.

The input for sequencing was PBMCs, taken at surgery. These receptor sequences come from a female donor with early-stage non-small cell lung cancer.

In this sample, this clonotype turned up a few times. CDR3 residues: CASSYYAETSTDTQYF. DNA for the CDR3: TGTGCCAGCAGTTATTACGCGGAGACTAGCACAGATACGCAGTATTTT. This chain uses TRBV6-5 with TRBJ2-3; unclear D gene. Looked up from germline, CDR1 is MNHEY and CDR2 is SVGAGI. The CDR3 runs 16 residues. Trimming shortened V by 3 bases and J by 0 bases, and 13 bases separated the two germline ends.

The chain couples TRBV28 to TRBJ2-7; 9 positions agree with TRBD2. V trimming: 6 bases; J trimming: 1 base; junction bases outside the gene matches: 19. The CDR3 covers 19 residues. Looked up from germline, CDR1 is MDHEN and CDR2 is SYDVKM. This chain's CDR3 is CASSVTLAGPQGLSYEQYF. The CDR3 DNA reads TGTGCCAGCAGCGTGACCCTAGCGGGACCCCAAGGCCTTTCCTACGAGCAGTACTTC.

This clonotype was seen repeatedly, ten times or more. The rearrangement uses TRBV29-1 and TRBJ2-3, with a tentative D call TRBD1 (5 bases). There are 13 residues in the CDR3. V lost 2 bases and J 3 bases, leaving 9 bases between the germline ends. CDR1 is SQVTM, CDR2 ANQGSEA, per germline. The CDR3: CSVEKGLTDTQYF. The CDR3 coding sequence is TGCAGCGTTGAAAAGGGGTTGACAGATACGCAGTATTTT.

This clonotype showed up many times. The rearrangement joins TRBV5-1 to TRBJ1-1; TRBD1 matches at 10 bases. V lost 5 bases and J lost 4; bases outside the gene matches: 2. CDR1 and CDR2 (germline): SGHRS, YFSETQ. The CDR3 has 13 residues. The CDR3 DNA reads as TGCGCCAGCAGTTGGGACAGGGGCACTGAAGCTTTCTTT. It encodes CASSWDRGTEAFF.

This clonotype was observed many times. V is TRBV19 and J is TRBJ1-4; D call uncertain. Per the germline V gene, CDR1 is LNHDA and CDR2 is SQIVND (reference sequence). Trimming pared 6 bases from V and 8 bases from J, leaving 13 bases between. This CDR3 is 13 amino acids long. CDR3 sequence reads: CASRSLSMEKLFF. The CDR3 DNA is TGTGCCAGTAGATCCTTATCAATGGAAAAACTGTTTTTT.

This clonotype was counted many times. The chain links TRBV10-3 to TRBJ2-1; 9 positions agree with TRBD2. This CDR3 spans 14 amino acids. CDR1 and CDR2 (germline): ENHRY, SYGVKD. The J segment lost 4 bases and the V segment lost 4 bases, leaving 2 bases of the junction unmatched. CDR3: CAISGTSEYNEQFF. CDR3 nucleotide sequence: TGTGCCATCAGTGGGACTAGCGAATACAATGAGCAGTTCTTC.

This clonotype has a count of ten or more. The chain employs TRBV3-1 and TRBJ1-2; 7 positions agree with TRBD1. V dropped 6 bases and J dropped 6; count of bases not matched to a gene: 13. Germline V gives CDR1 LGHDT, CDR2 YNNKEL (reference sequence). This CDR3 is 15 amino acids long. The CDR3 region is CASSYGQAGGNGYTF. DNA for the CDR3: TGTGCCAGCAGTTACGGACAGGCCGGAGGGAATGGCTACACCTTC.

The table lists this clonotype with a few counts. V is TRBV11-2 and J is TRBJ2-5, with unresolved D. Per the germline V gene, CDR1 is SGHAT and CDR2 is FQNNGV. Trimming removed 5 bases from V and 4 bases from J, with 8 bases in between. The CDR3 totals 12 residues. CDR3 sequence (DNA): TGTGCCAGCAGCCGGAACCGAGAGACCCAGTACTTC. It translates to CASSRNRETQYF. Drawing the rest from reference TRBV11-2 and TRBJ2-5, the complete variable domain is EAGVAQSPRYKIIEKRQSVAFWCNPISGHATLYWYQQILGQGPKLLIQFQNNGVVDDSQLPKDRFSAERLKGVDSTLKIQPAKLEDSAVYLCASSRNRETQYFGPGTRLLVL.

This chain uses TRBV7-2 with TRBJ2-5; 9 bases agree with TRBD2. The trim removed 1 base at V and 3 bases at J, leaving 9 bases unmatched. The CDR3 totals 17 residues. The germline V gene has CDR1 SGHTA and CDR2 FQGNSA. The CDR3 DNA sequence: TGTGCCAGCAGCTTAGGACCCGGGACTAGCACGGAAGAGACCCAGTACTTC. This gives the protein CASSLGPGTSTEETQYF.

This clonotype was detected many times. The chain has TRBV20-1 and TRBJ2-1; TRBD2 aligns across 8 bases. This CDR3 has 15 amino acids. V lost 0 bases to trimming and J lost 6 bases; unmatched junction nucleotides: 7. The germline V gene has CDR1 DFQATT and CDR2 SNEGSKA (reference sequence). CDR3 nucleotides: TGCAGTGCTAGAGACACTAGCGGTCGACGCAATGAGCAGTTCTTC. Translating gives CSARDTSGRRNEQFF.

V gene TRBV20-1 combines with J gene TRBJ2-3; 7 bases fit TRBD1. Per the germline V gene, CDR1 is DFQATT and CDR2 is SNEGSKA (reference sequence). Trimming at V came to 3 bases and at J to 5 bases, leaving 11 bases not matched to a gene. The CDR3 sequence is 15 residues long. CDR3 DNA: TGCAGTGCTAGGACAGGGTATCCCTATGTAGATACGCAGTATTTT. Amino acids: CSARTGYPYVDTQYF.

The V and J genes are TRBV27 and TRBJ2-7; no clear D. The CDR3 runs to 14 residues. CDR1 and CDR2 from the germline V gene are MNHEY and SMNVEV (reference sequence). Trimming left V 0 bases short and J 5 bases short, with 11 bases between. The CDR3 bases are TGTGCCAGCAGTTTATCGAGGCTGCGACACGAGCAGTACTTC. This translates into CASSLSRLRHEQYF.

CDR3 bases: TGTGCCAGCAGCTTAGGGGGGGCCGAGAACACTGAAGCTTTCTTT. It is translated as CASSLGGAENTEAFF. V and J are TRBV7-9 and TRBJ1-1; D perhaps matches TRBD1 (6 bases). The CDR3 contains 15 residues. Germline V lookup: CDR1 SEHNR, CDR2 FQNEAQ (reference sequence). V shed 1 base and J shed 1 base, with 10 bases lying between them. Filled out from reference TRBV7-9 and TRBJ1-1, the complete variable domain reads DTGVSQNPRHKITKRGQNVTFRCDPISEHNRLYWYRQTLGQGPEFLTYFQNEAQLEKSRLLSDRFSAERPKGSFSTLEIQRTEQGDSAMYLCASSLGGAENTEAFFGQGTRLTVV.

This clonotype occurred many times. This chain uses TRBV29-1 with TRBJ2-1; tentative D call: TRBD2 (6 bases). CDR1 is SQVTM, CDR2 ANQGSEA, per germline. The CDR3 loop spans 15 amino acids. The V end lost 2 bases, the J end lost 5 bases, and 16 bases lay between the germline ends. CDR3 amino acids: CSVELSPGDDNEQFF. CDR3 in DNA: TGCAGCGTTGAACTGAGCCCGGGAGATGACAATGAGCAGTTCTTC.

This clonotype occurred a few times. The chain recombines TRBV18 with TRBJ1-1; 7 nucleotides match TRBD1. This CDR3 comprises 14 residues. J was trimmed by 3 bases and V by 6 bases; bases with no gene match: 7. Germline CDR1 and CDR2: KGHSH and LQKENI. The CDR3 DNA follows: TGTGCCAGCTCGTTCATAGACAGGGACACTGAAGCTTTCTTT. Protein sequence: CASSFIDRDTEAFF.